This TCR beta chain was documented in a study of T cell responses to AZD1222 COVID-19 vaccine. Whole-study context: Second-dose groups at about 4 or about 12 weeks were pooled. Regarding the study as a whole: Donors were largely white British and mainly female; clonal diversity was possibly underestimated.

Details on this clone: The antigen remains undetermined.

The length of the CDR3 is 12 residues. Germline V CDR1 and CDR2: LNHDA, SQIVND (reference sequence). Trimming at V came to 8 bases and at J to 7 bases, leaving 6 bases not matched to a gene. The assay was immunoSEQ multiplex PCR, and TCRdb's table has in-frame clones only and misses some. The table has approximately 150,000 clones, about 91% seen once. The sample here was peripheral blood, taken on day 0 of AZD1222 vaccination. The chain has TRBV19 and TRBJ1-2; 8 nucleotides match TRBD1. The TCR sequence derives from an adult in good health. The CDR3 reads CASSSGGFGYTF. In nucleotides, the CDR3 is TGTGCCAGTTCCTCAGGGGGCTTTGGCTACACCTTC. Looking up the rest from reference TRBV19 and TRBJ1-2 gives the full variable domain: DGGITQSPKYLFRKEGQNVTLSCEQNLNHDAMYWYRQDPGQGLRLIYYSQIVNDFQKGDIAEGYSVSREKKESFPLTVTSAQKNPTAFYLCASSSGGFGYTFGSGTRLTVV.